The 19 T cell receptor beta chains in this list originate from one sample, sequenced in a study of blood T cell repertoires in COVID-19. TCRdb's table, derived via immunoSEQ multiplex PCR, lists solely in-frame clones and lacks some. Of around 190,000 clones listed, over 70% were seen once; the top ten hold 6.9%. Sequenced input: peripheral blood. These receptors were obtained from a man in his 60s with acute or convalescent COVID-19.

This chain joins TRBV27 and TRBJ1-6, with D tentatively TRBD1 (6 bases). V lost 6 bases to trimming and J lost 0 bases, with 15 bases between them. The CDR3 consists of 17 residues. Germline CDR1 reads MNHEY; CDR2 reads SMNVEV (reference sequence). CDR3 loop: CASSSITGYSYNSPLHF. CDR3 sequence (DNA): TGTGCCAGCAGCTCAATTACAGGGTACTCCTATAATTCACCCCTCCACTTT.

This chain joins TRBV4-3 and TRBJ2-5, with TRBD2 matching 11 bases. The CDR3 contains 14 residues. Germline trimming cut 4 bases from V and 5 bases from J; bases unmatched to any gene: 3. CDR1 and CDR2 from the germline V gene are LGHNA and YSLEER. Here the CDR3 DNA reads TGCGCCAGCAGCCTACTAGCGGGGGCGGAGACCCAGTACTTC. Translating gives CASSLLAGAETQYF.

V usage is TRBV2 and J usage is TRBJ1-2; TRBD1 aligns across 11 bases. Per germline, CDR1 SNHLY and CDR2 FYNNEI. V was pared by 8 bases and J by 4 bases, with 9 bases of the junction left unmatched. CDR3 length equals 15 residues. The CDR3 is CASGTGGRVVYGYTF. CDR3 nucleotide sequence: TGTGCCAGCGGGACAGGGGGTAGGGTCGTCTATGGCTACACCTTC.

The chain uses TRBV9 and TRBJ2-7, with 8 bases aligning to TRBD2. From germline, CDR1 is SGDLS and CDR2 YYNGEE. This CDR3 contains 18 residues. With 0 bases clipped from V and 6 bases from J, the junction kept 17 bases outside the gene matches. CDR3 nucleotide sequence: TGTGCCAGCAGCGTAGGGGCAGGTTTGCTGCTAGCGGGTTTCGAGCAGTACTTC. Translated, it gives CASSVGAGLLLAGFEQYF. The full variable domain, in which reference TRBV9 and TRBJ2-7 provide the parts outside the CDR3, is DSGVTQTPKHLITATGQRVTLRCSPRSGDLSVYWYQQSLDQGLQFLIQYYNGEERAKGNILERFSAQQFPDLHSELNLSSLELGDSALYFCASSVGAGLLLAGFEQYFGPGTRLTVT.

The chain employs TRBV15 and TRBJ1-6; D ambiguous. V lost 0 bases to trimming and J lost 4 bases, with 13 bases between them. The CDR3 runs to 17 residues. Germline CDR1 LNHNV, CDR2 YYDKDF (reference sequence). CDR3 sequence (DNA): TGTGCCACCAGCAGAGATTTGAGCCCCCAATATAATTCACCCCTCCACTTT. This encodes CATSRDLSPQYNSPLHF.

The sample holds a few counts of this clone. The chain couples TRBV5-8 to TRBJ1-1; D is uncertain. The V gene lost 2 bases and the J gene lost 6 bases, with 8 bases spanning the gap. Germline V gene sequence: CDR1 SGHTS, CDR2 YDEGEE. This CDR3 is 12 amino acids long. CDR3 nucleotide sequence: TGTGCCAGCAGCTTCTGGGGAGCTGAAGCTTTCTTT. Translated: CASSFWGAEAFF.

The genes are TRBV9 and TRBJ2-7; TRBD2 matches at 7 bases. V trimming: 3 bases; J trimming: 5 bases; junction bases outside the gene matches: 14. This CDR3 has 16 amino acids. Germline V gene lookup returns CDR1 SGDLS and CDR2 YYNGEE. The CDR3 spells CASSARTGTTGDEQYF. DNA of the CDR3: TGTGCCAGCAGCGCGAGAACCGGGACTACTGGAGACGAGCAGTACTTC.

V is TRBV24-1 and J is TRBJ1-2; 9 positions agree with TRBD1. This CDR3 is built from 15 residues. V was clipped by 4 bases and J by 2 bases; unmatched bases: 4. Germline V gene data show CDR1 as KGHDR and CDR2 as SFDVKD. CDR3 in amino acids: CATSDTGTGNYGYTF. CDR3 DNA sequence: TGTGCCACCAGTGACACGGGGACAGGGAACTATGGCTACACCTTC.

The chain carries TRBV20-1 and TRBJ1-1; maybe TRBD1 (6 bases). The V and J ends lost 8 bases and 1 base respectively, with 8 bases between them. Germline V CDR1 and CDR2: DFQATT, SNEGSKA (reference sequence). The CDR3 spans 11 residues. CDR3 residues: CSSGQNTEAFF. In nucleotides, the CDR3 is TGCAGTTCGGGACAGAACACTGAAGCTTTCTTT.

The chain carries TRBV7-3 and TRBJ2-7; D is possibly TRBD1 (7 bases). The V gene's germline CDR1 is SGHTA and CDR2 FQGTGA. The V end lost 5 bases, the J end lost 6 bases, and 14 bases lay between the germline ends. The CDR3 spans 13 residues. CDR3 DNA sequence: TGTGCCAGCAGCGTGCGACAGGGAGGCGAGCAGTACTTC. The encoded protein is CASSVRQGGEQYF.

The chain is built from TRBV5-4 and TRBJ2-3; tentatively, D is TRBD1 (5 bases). The germline V and J ends were trimmed by 4 bases and 3 bases, with 15 bases remaining between them. The CDR3 has 15 amino acids. Germline values: CDR1 SGHNT, CDR2 YYREEE (reference sequence). CDR3 bases: TGTGCCAGCAGCCGAGACAGTGTCTCTACAGATACGCAGTATTTT. It specifies CASSRDSVSTDTQYF. The full variable domain, rest sourced from reference TRBV5-4 and TRBJ2-3, is ETGVTQSPTHLIKTRGQQVTLRCSSQSGHNTVSWYQQALGQGPQFIFQYYREEENGRGNFPPRFSGLQFPNYSSELNVNALELDDSALYLCASSRDSVSTDTQYFGPGTRLTVL.

V is TRBV29-1 and J is TRBJ1-3; the D is unclear. The germline V gene has CDR1 SQVTM and CDR2 ANQGSEA. The CDR3 contains 15 residues. Trimming left V 3 bases short and J 0 bases short, with 12 bases between. DNA of the CDR3: TGCAGCGTTGAGGGTAGCGATAGCTCTGGAAACACCATATATTTT. This sequence encodes CSVEGSDSSGNTIYF.

The gene calls are TRBV10-3 and TRBJ1-1, with a weak D call TRBD1 (5 bases). The germline gives CDR1 ENHRY, CDR2 SYGVKD. The CDR3 is 12 residues long. V dropped 10 bases and J dropped 8 bases, with 17 bases sitting between them. The CDR3 DNA reads as TGTGCCACCAAGACAGCGACGCTAGAAGCTTTCTTT. It codes for CATKTATLEAFF.

The chain couples TRBV4-1 to TRBJ1-1, with D possibly being TRBD1 (5 bases). This CDR3 comprises 15 residues. CDR1 is MGHRA and CDR2 is YSYEKL in the germline V gene. V was cut by 0 bases and J by 5 bases, with 13 bases left in between. CDR3 in DNA: TGCGCCAGCAGCCAAGATAGTCACAGGCGTACTGAAGCTTTCTTT. Its protein product is CASSQDSHRRTEAFF.

V usage is TRBV7-9 and J usage is TRBJ1-3; weak D call: TRBD1 (5 bases). The CDR3 is 15 residues long. CDR1 is SEHNR, CDR2 FQNEAQ, per germline (reference sequence). The V end lost 8 bases, the J end lost 0 bases, and 14 bases lay between the germline ends. The CDR3 coding sequence is TGTGCCAGCTCTAGAAAGGACACCTCTGGAAACACCATATATTTT. Protein product: CASSRKDTSGNTIYF.

This sequence joins TRBV24-1 and TRBJ2-2; possibly TRBD1 for D (6 bases). This CDR3 contains 14 residues. Germline V gene sequence: CDR1 KGHDR, CDR2 SFDVKD. The V gene lost 9 bases and the J gene lost 0 bases, with 10 bases spanning the gap. CDR3 in amino acids: CATGGTSNTGELFF. CDR3 DNA sequence: TGTGCCACCGGGGGCACTTCGAACACCGGGGAGCTGTTTTTT.

This sequence joins TRBV9 and TRBJ2-1, with 12 positions matching TRBD2. Germline CDR1 and CDR2: SGDLS and YYNGEE. This CDR3 contains 16 residues. V trimming: 2 bases; J trimming: 3 bases; junction bases outside the gene matches: 3. In nucleotides, the CDR3 is TGTGCCAGCAGCGTCGGGACTAGCGGGTTCTACAATGAGCAGTTCTTC. It codes for CASSVGTSGFYNEQFF.

This clone was observed a single time. The chain couples TRBV11-2 to TRBJ1-5; D is uncertain. Germline V lookup: CDR1 SGHAT, CDR2 FQNNGV. The CDR3 spans 14 residues. Trimming cost V 5 bases and J 5 bases, with 13 bases left between them. CDR3 in amino acids: CASSPGQRDQPQHF. The DNA of the CDR3 is TGTGCCAGCAGCCCCGGGCAGCGGGATCAGCCCCAGCATTTT.

The chain carries TRBV3-1 (or the pseudogene TRBV3-2) and TRBJ2-7, with D perhaps matching TRBD1 (6 bases). The CDR3 consists of 13 residues. CDR1 LGHDT and CDR2 YNNKEL come from the germline V gene (reference sequence). Between the trimmed V and J ends, which lost 8 bases and 0 bases, there was a span of 11 bases. The DNA of the CDR3 is TGTGCCAGCTCCGGACAGAGCTCCTACGAGCAGTACTTC. As protein: CASSGQSSYEQYF.